This T cell receptor (beta chain) originates from a study of response to subunit inactivated influenza vaccine. The V gene's germline CDR1 is SEHNR and CDR2 FQNEAQ (reference sequence). The CDR3 runs to 16 residues. TCRdb reprocessed the RT-PCR reads via MiXCR and lists one record per CDR3 protein. The data contain 710,000 or so distinct CDR3 sequences, approximately 14% of them singletons. This clonotype was recorded a few times. Relative to the germline gene, one junction end is altered; a read error may explain this. This rearrangement joins TRBV7-9 to TRBJ2-5; no firm D call. The receptor's source is a man aged 45-60 years who received an inactivated influenza vaccine. The input for sequencing was PBMCs from blood, taken roughly 12 days after vaccination. The CDR3 DNA reads as TGTGCCAGCAGCTTATTGGCCAAGGTCGACCACGAGACCCAGTACTTC. Amino acids: CASSLLAKVDHETQYF.